Listed here are 4 T cell receptor beta chains from one sample, sequenced in a study of CD8 T cells in Susac syndrome. An input of about 0.45 to 1 ug of RNA was subjected to reverse transcription using random hexamers. One entry per CDR3 protein results from TCRdb running MiXCR on the immunoSEQ multiplex PCR reads. The table records a few hundred thousand distinct CDR3 sequences, 70% to 90% of them present only once. The sample comprised CD8+ T cells from PBMCs. The receptors come from a human donor with multiple sclerosis.

This rearrangement joins TRBV5-1 to TRBJ2-7; D gene ambiguous. The CDR3 runs 13 residues. V was clipped by 4 bases and J by 3 bases, with 11 bases between them. Germline loops: CDR1 SGHRS, CDR2 YFSETQ. The CDR3 region has the DNA TGCGCCAGCAGCCCGGCTGGGATCTACGAGCAGTACTTC. It is translated as CASSPAGIYEQYF.

V is TRBV20-1 and J is TRBJ2-7; 7 bases are shared with TRBD2. The germline CDR1 and CDR2 sequences are DFQATT and SNEGSKA (reference sequence). J was trimmed by 1 base and V by 5 bases; bases with no gene match: 14. This CDR3 is built from 16 residues. CDR3 sequence (DNA): TGCAGTGCTCTCGGCGGGGAGGGAGATTCGTCCTACGAGCAGTACTTC. This translates into CSALGGEGDSSYEQYF.

This clonotype came up a few times. The chain couples TRBV6-5 to TRBJ2-5, with D unresolved. Germline loops: CDR1 MNHEY, CDR2 SVGAGI. This CDR3 is 14 amino acids long. Trimming took off 4 bases at V and 2 bases at J, with 11 bases between the two ends. CDR3 nucleotide sequence: TGTGCCAGCAGTTTCGTGACTCAACAAGAGACCCAGTACTTC. Amino acids: CASSFVTQQETQYF.

V and J are TRBV30 and TRBJ2-7; D is ambiguous. This CDR3 comprises 12 residues. CDR1 and CDR2 (germline): GTSNPN, SVGIG (reference sequence). V gave up 2 bases and J gave up 7 bases, with 12 bases separating them. CDR3 in amino acids: CAWSPAPLEQYF. Written as DNA, the CDR3 is TGTGCCTGGAGTCCAGCCCCCCTTGAGCAGTACTTC.